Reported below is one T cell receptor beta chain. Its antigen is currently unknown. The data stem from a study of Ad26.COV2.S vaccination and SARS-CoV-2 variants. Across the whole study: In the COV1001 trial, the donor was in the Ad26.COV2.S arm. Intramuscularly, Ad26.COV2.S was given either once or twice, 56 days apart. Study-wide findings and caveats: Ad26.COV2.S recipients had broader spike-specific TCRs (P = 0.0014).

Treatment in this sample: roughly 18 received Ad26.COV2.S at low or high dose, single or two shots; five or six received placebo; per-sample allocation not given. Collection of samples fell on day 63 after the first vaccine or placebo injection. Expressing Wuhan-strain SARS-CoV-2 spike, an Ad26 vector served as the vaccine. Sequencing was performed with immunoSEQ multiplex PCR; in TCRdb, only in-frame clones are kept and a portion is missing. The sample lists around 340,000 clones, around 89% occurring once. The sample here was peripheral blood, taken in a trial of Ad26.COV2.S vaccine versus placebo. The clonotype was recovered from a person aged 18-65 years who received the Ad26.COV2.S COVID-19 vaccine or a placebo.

The CDR3 loop is CASSLATGEDEQYF. CDR3 nucleotide sequence: TGTGCCAGCAGCTTAGCTACAGGGGAGGACGAGCAGTACTTC. The chain is built from TRBV11-1 and TRBJ2-7; D is perhaps TRBD1 (7 bases). There are 14 residues in the CDR3. Germline V gene sequence: CDR1 SGHAT, CDR2 FQDESV (reference sequence). The germline V and J ends were trimmed by 0 bases and 5 bases, with 11 bases remaining between them. The full variable domain, with the rest looked up from reference TRBV11-1 and TRBJ2-7, is EAEVAQSPRYKITEKSQAVAFWCDPISGHATLYWYRQILGQGPELLVQFQDESVVDDSQLPKDRFSAERLKGVDSTLKIQPAELGDSAMYLCASSLATGEDEQYFGPGTRLTVT.